This entry lists 8 T cell receptor beta chains sequenced from one sample in a study of regulatory T cells in long-lasting Graves disease. The time point was: persistent/refractory GD, antithyroid drugs over 5 years with positive TRAb. Extracted PBMC RNA gave rise to the TCR library. Sequencing libraries for TCR beta were prepared with iRepertoire HTBI primers and Arm-PCR of CDR3 regions. TCRdb itself ran the multiplex PCR reads through MiXCR, one entry per CDR3 protein. The profile shows roughly 490,000 distinct CDR3 sequences, 20% to 25% of them singletons. The starting material was peripheral blood mononuclear cells (PBMCs), obtained when the disease was refractory, from a patient treated with antithyroid drugs. All receptors derive from a female donor with Graves disease.

A few counts support this clonotype. As DNA, the CDR3 is TGCAGTGCTATTTTAAGGGGCCCACCCCTCCACTTT. Residues: CSAILRGPPLHF. The J gene is TRBJ1-6, the V gene TRBV20-1; TRBD1 might be the D (5 bases). CDR1 is DFQATT, CDR2 SNEGSKA, per germline (reference sequence). The V end lost 4 bases, the J end lost 11 bases, and 12 bases lay between the germline ends. The CDR3 consists of 12 residues.

This clonotype was observed at least ten times. V gene TRBV7-2 combines with J gene TRBJ1-3, with 7 positions matching TRBD1. Germline CDR1 is SGHTA and CDR2 is FQGNSA. The junction had 8 bases not matched to a gene; V was cut back by 5 bases and J by 4 bases. The CDR3 runs to 15 residues. The CDR3 sequence: CASSPDRVTGNTIYF. CDR3 DNA: TGTGCCAGCAGCCCAGACAGGGTAACGGGAAACACCATATATTTT. Combining the CDR3 with reference TRBV7-2 and TRBJ1-3 gives the whole variable domain GAGVSQSPSNKVTEKGKDVELRCDPISGHTALYWYRQSLGQGLEFLIYFQGNSAPDKSGLPSDRFSAERTGGSVSTLTIQRTQQEDSAVYLCASSPDRVTGNTIYFGEGSWLTVV.

This chain uses TRBV9 with TRBJ2-7; TRBD1 matches at 7 bases. Trimming took 0 bases from V and 1 from J; bases not matched to a gene: 1. Germline CDR1 is SGDLS and CDR2 is YYNGEE. The CDR3 loop spans 14 amino acids. The chain's CDR3 is CASSVGDRSYEQYF. The DNA for the CDR3 is TGTGCCAGCAGCGTAGGGGACAGATCCTACGAGCAGTACTTC.

Here the CDR3 DNA reads TGTGCCAGCAGCTCAGGGGCCTTCGGGGATCAGCCCCAGCATTTT. Translated: CASSSGAFGDQPQHF. The rearrangement joins TRBV7-2 to TRBJ1-5; D is possibly TRBD1 (6 bases). Trimming shortened V by 4 bases and J by 5 bases, and 15 bases separated the two germline ends. This CDR3 comprises 15 residues. Germline CDR1 and CDR2: SGHTA and FQGNSA.

V gene TRBV6-5 combines with J gene TRBJ1-1, with no clear D. The CDR3 has 14 amino acids. Deletions cut 0 bases from V and 4 bases from J, with 9 bases between. Germline values: CDR1 MNHEY, CDR2 SVGAGI. CDR3 residues: CASSYSRTPTEAFF. The CDR3, as DNA: TGTGCCAGCAGTTACTCCAGGACGCCCACTGAAGCTTTCTTT.

This clonotype was picked up many times. The chain employs TRBV28 and TRBJ1-6, with 7 bases aligning to TRBD1. This CDR3 is built from 16 residues. V lost 6 bases and J lost 3; bases outside the gene matches: 8. Germline V gene sequence: CDR1 MDHEN, CDR2 SYDVKM. CDR3 amino acids: CASSIDRASYNSPLHF. CDR3 coding DNA: TGTGCCAGCAGCATCGACAGGGCAAGCTATAATTCACCCCTCCACTTT.

This clonotype has more than one count but fewer than ten. The gene calls are TRBV20-1 and TRBJ2-7, with TRBD2 as a possible D gene (6 bases). Trimming left V 7 bases short and J 2 bases short, with 9 bases between. Germline V gives CDR1 DFQATT, CDR2 SNEGSKA (reference sequence). There are 11 residues in the CDR3. CDR3 in DNA: TGCAGTGGATCTAGCGCCTACGAGCAGTACTTC. Its protein product is CSGSSAYEQYF.

The table lists this clonotype with many counts. This chain's CDR3 is CASSPPTGSYEQYF. The DNA for the CDR3 is TGTGCCAGCAGCCCCCCGACTGGCTCCTACGAGCAGTACTTC. The chain combines TRBV7-9 with TRBJ2-7; D gene uncertain. Germline CDR1 SEHNR, CDR2 FQNEAQ (reference sequence). Trimming stripped 5 bases from V and 0 bases from J, with 11 bases between. The CDR3 length is 14 residues.